Below, 12 T cell receptor beta chains from the same sample are listed, as sequenced in a study of blood T cells in healthy people across ages. Primers used in a second PCR of roughly 6 to 12 cycles were a sample-barcoded 5' primer and a J-beta primer mix. TCRdb redid the calling of the 5' RACE reads with MiXCR, one entry per CDR3 protein. The sample yields about 630,000 distinct CDR3 sequences, around a fifth seen once. Specimen: blood. The source of these receptors is a man between 65 and 85 years old in good health.

This chain connects TRBV20-1 to TRBJ2-7; TRBD2 aligns across 9 bases. CDR1 and CDR2 from the germline V gene are DFQATT and SNEGSKA (reference sequence). The CDR3 totals 15 residues. Germline trimming cut 3 bases from V and 3 bases from J; bases unmatched to any gene: 9. The CDR3 coding sequence is TGCAGTGCTAGGGAACTAGCGGGTTCGATCTACGAGCAGTACTTC. Amino acids: CSARELAGSIYEQYF.

The chain has TRBV21-1 and TRBJ2-5; the table's D call of TRBD2 was not tested on the DNA. TRBV21-1 is recorded as a pseudogene. The CDR3 consists of 15 residues. The CDR3 region has the DNA TGTGCCAGCAGCCCCAGAGCGGAGATCGAAGAGACCCAGTACTTC. Translating gives CASSPRAEIEETQYF.

This clonotype was detected a few times. The chain has TRBV5-1 and TRBJ2-5; 12 bases are a match to TRBD2. The CDR3 sequence is 17 residues long. Germline lookup yields CDR1 SGHRS and CDR2 YFSETQ. Trimming at V came to 2 bases and at J to 4 bases, leaving 9 bases not matched to a gene. This CDR3 reads CASSLDTTSGRGETQYF. The CDR3 coding sequence is TGCGCCAGCAGCTTAGACACGACTAGCGGGAGAGGAGAGACCCAGTACTTC.

This clonotype turned up a few times. The V and J genes are TRBV12-3 or TRBV12-4 and TRBJ1-5; D is perhaps TRBD1 (5 bases). This CDR3 region has 12 residues. Trimming took off 8 bases at V and 4 bases at J, with 9 bases between the two ends. DNA of the CDR3: TGTGCCAGCCAAAAGGGGAATCAGCCCCAGCATTTT. It is translated as CASQKGNQPQHF.

This sequence joins TRBV7-3 and TRBJ2-7, with a weak D call TRBD1 (6 bases). Trimming took 1 base from V and 6 from J, leaving 13 bases between them. CDR1 SGHTA and CDR2 FQGTGA come from the germline V gene. CDR3 length: 14 residues. CDR3 in DNA: TGTGCCAGCAGCTTAAGTAACAGGGTGGGCGAGCAGTACTTC. Protein sequence: CASSLSNRVGEQYF.

The rearrangement joins TRBV4-1 to TRBJ1-2, with 8 bases that match TRBD1. Germline values: CDR1 MGHRA, CDR2 YSYEKL. V shed 4 bases and J 4 bases; nucleotides not matched to a gene: 8. There are 15 residues in the CDR3. Written as DNA, the CDR3 is TGCGCCAGCAGCCCTCAGGGGGCTGATGTCTATGGCTACACCTTC. It specifies CASSPQGADVYGYTF.

Remarks on this clonotype: Its ends do not fully match the called genes, so a read error is possible. The chain is built from TRBV6-1 and TRBJ1-5; maybe TRBD1 (6 bases). Germline V CDR1 and CDR2: MNHNS, SASEGT. The CDR3 is 15 residues long. CDR3 nucleotides: TGTGACAGCAGTGAACAGGGAGATAGCAATCAGCCCCAGCATTTT. It codes for CDSSEQGDSNQPQHF.

Comment on this clonotype: Here the CDR3 omits its conserved ending phenylalanine or tryptophan, so a read error is the likely source. The V call is TRBV5-1, the J call TRBJ1-4; possible D gene TRBD1, 5 bases. The CDR3 sequence is 15 residues long. V lost 2 bases and J lost 6, with 14 bases in between. Looked up from germline, CDR1 is SGHRS and CDR2 is YFSETQ. The CDR3 loop reads CASSFAGRVDEKLFL. CDR3 DNA: TGCGCCAGCAGCTTCGCCGGCAGGGTTGATGAAAAACTGTTTCTT.

This clonotype has at least ten counts. The chain couples TRBV6-1 to TRBJ2-7, with D unresolved. CDR3 length equals 13 residues. Germline V gene data show CDR1 as MNHNS and CDR2 as SASEGT. V lost 1 base, J lost 0 bases, and 4 bases lay in between. CDR3 nucleotide sequence: TGTGCCAGCAGTGAAGGGGCCTCCTACGAGCAGTACTTC. Encoded protein: CASSEGASYEQYF.

This clonotype was found a few times. The junction shows a germline mismatch at one end, possibly a read error. The chain recombines TRBV6-6 with TRBJ2-5; D may be TRBD1 (6 bases). This CDR3 has 14 amino acids. CDR1 MNHNY and CDR2 SVGAGI come from the germline V gene (reference sequence). Here the CDR3 DNA reads TGTGCCAGCAGTTACTCACAGGGACAAGAGGCCCAGTACTTC. This gives the protein CASSYSQGQEAQYF.

The CDR3 sequence: CASSSLEGAGGSYNEQFF. In nucleotides, the CDR3 is TGTGCCAGCAGCTCCCTCGAGGGAGCGGGAGGGTCTTACAATGAGCAGTTCTTC. The chain combines TRBV12-3 or TRBV12-4 with TRBJ2-1; 10 positions agree with TRBD2. V trimming: 6 bases; J trimming: 4 bases; junction bases outside the gene matches: 15. This CDR3 has 18 residues.

This chain links TRBV24-1 with TRBJ2-7; perhaps D is TRBD1 or TRBD2 (5 bases each). Trimming pared 9 bases from V and 4 bases from J, leaving 15 bases between. Germline V gene sequence: CDR1 KGHDR, CDR2 SFDVKD. This CDR3 comprises 13 residues. DNA for the CDR3: TGTGCCACCCGTAGAGGGGCGACGTACGAGCAGTACTTC. Translation: CATRRGATYEQYF.